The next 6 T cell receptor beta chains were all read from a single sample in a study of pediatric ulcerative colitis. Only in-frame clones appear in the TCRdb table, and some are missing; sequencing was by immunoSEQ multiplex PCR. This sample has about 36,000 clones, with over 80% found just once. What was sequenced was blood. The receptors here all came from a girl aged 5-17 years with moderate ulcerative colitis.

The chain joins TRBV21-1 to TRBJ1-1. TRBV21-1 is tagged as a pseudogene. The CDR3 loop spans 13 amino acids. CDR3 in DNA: TGTGCCAGTACTCGGATGAGGAACACTGAAGCTTTCTTT. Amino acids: CASTRMRNTEAFF.

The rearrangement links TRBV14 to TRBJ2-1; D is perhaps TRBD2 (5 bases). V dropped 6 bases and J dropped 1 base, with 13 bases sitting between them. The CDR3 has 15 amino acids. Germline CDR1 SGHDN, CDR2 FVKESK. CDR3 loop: CASSSRTLSYNEQFF. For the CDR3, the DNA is TGTGCCAGCAGTTCGAGGACTCTATCCTACAATGAGCAGTTCTTC.

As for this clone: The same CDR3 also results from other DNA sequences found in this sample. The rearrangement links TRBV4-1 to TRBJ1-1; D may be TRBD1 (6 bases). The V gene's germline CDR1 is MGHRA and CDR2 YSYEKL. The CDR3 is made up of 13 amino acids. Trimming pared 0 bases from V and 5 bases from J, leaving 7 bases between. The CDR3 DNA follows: TGCGCCAGCAGCCAAGACAGGGGAACTGAAGCTTTCTTT. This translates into CASSQDRGTEAFF.

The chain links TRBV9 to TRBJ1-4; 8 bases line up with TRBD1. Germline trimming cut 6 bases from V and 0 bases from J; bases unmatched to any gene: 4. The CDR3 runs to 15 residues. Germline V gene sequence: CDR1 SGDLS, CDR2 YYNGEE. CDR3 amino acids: CASTAGQATNEKLFF. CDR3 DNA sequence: TGTGCCAGCACAGCGGGACAGGCAACTAATGAAAAACTGTTTTTT. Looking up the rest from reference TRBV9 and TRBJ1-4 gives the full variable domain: DSGVTQTPKHLITATGQRVTLRCSPRSGDLSVYWYQQSLDQGLQFLIQYYNGEERAKGNILERFSAQQFPDLHSELNLSSLELGDSALYFCASTAGQATNEKLFFGSGTQLSVL.

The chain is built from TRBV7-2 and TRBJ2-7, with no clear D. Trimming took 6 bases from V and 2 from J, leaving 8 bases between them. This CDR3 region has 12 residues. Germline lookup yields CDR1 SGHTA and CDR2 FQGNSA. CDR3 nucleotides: TGTGCCAGCAGACTTGAAACCTACGAGCAGTACTTC. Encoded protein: CASRLETYEQYF.

Here the CDR3 DNA reads TGTGCCAGCAGCCGGGACAGGAGCTACGAGCAGTACTTC. Protein product: CASSRDRSYEQYF. The rearrangement uses TRBV7-9 and TRBJ2-7; 8 bases fit TRBD1. The CDR3 loop spans 13 amino acids. Germline CDR1 reads SEHNR; CDR2 reads FQNEAQ (reference sequence). The J segment lost 3 bases and the V segment lost 5 bases, leaving 3 bases of the junction unmatched.